This TCR beta chain was identified during a study of control samples from healthy donors and cancer patients. Trimming shortened V by 3 bases and J by 2 bases, and 9 bases separated the two germline ends. Germline V gene data show CDR1 as MRHNA and CDR2 as SNTAGT. CDR3 length: 14 residues. The repertoire was sequenced with immunoSEQ multiplex PCR; TCRdb's copy has only in-frame clones and lacks some. In the table there are over 110,000 clones, roughly nine tenths of which are singletons. Sequencing used blood. The TCR sequence derives from a woman in her 30s in good health. This chain connects TRBV6-4 to TRBJ2-3; D unclear. The CDR3 nucleotides are TGTGCCAGCAGTGATTACTCTCCCACAGATACGCAGTATTTT. Protein product: CASSDYSPTDTQYF.